What follows describes a single TCR beta chain. Its antigen is currently unknown. Germline-derived CDR1 and CDR2 are LGHNA and YNFKEQ. The V and J ends lost 0 bases and 3 bases, in that order; junction bases with no gene match: 5. The CDR3 has 16 residues. The protocol was immunoSEQ multiplex PCR, while the TCRdb copy is restricted to in-frame clones and leaves out a portion. This table holds approximately 150,000 clones, about 90% found once. Second-dose intervals of approximately 4 or approximately 12 weeks were pooled. This entry belongs to a study of T cell responses to AZD1222 COVID-19 vaccine. Findings and limits, study-wide: In a largely white British group with more females than males, clonal diversity was possibly underestimated.

Source: peripheral blood, taken 28 days after the second AZD1222 dose. This receptor was taken from an adult who received the AZD1222 COVID-19 vaccine. The V and J genes are TRBV4-2 and TRBJ2-7; the match to TRBD2 covers 10 bases. CDR3 bases: TGTGCCAGCAGCCAAGAGGCAGCGGGGGGGGTCTACGAGCAGTACTTC. Protein product: CASSQEAAGGVYEQYF.